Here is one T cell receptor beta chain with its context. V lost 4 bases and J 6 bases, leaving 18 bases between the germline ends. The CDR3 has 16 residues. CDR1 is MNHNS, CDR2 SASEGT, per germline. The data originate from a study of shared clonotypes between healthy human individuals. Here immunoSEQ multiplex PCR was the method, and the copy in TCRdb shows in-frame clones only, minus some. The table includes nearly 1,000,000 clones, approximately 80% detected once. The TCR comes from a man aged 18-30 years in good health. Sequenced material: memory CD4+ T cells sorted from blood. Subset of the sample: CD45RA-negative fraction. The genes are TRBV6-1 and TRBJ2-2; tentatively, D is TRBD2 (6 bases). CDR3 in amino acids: CASSAPHGGLAGELFF. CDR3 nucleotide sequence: TGTGCCAGCAGTGCCCCCCACGGGGGTCTCGCCGGGGAGCTGTTTTTT.